This T cell receptor beta chain was sequenced for a study of regulatory T cells in long-lasting Graves disease. The time point: newly diagnosed GD, antithyroid drugs for less than 3 months. Scientists built the TCR library using RNA that was extracted from PBMCs. Both iRepertoire HTBI primers and Arm-PCR of CDR3 regions were used to build the TCR beta libraries. TCRdb analysed the multiplex PCR reads with MiXCR anew, one entry per CDR3 protein. The profile covers some 350,000 distinct CDR3 sequences, with 15% to 20% appearing a single time and around 21% taken by the ten largest. V lost 6 bases and J lost 6; bases outside the gene matches: 4. Germline-derived CDR1 and CDR2 are ENHRY and SYGVKD. This CDR3 region has 14 residues. A few counts support this clonotype. Another study also made use of these data, one on T cells in Graves' hyperthyroidism and ophthalmopathy.

V and J are TRBV10-3 and TRBJ1-6, with TRBD1 matching over 8 bases. This sequence was found in a woman between 18 and 29 years old with Graves disease. Sequencing was performed on peripheral blood mononuclear cells (PBMCs), taken at new diagnosis, from a patient treated with antithyroid drugs. In DNA form, the CDR3 reads TGTGCCATCAGCGTTGACAGGGGTAATTCACCCCTCCACTTT. Protein product: CAISVDRGNSPLHF.